This T cell receptor beta chain was identified in a study of naive and memory T cell subsets. A few counts support this clonotype. Its antigen is as yet unknown. Study conclusions and caveats: Especially in CD8 cells, naive repertoires contained a few larger clonotypes, possibly CD45RA-re-expressing memory cells.

V lost 7 bases and J 2 bases, leaving 12 bases between the germline ends. The CDR3 length is 14 residues. Germline V gives CDR1 SQVTM, CDR2 ANQGSEA. Two oligonucleotides, mixed equimolar, formed the beta constant-region primer covering TRBC1 and TRBC2. The ligated cDNA underwent four PCR rounds using SP2 and nested alpha and beta constant-region primers. TCRdb re-analysed the UMI-ligation and nested PCR reads in MiXCR, keeping a single row per CDR3 protein. The data contain about 90,000 distinct CDR3 sequences, about 11% of them singletons. The receptor was isolated from a human donor in good health. The V call is TRBV29-1, the J call TRBJ2-6; perhaps TRBD1 as D (5 bases). The specimen was naive CD4+ T cells from blood. In nucleotides, the CDR3 is TGCAGCGCGCAGGGATTTGCTGGGGCCAACGTCCTGACTTTC. Translated, it gives CSAQGFAGANVLTF.